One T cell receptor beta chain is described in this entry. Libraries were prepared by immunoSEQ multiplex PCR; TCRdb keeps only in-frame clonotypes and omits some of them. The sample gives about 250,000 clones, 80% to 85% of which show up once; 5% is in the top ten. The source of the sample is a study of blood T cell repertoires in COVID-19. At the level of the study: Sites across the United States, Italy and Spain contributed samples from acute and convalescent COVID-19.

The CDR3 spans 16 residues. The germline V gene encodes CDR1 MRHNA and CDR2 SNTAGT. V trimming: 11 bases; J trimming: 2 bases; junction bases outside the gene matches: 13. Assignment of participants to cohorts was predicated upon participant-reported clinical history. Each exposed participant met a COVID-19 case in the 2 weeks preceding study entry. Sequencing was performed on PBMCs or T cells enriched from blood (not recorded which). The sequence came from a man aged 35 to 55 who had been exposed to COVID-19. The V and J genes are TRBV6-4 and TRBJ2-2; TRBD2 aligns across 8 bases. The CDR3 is CAPWAGREVNTGELFF. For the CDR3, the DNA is TGTGCCCCGTGGGCCGGGCGGGAGGTTAACACCGGGGAGCTGTTTTTT.